One T cell receptor beta chain is described in this entry. The sample comes from a study of T cell changes during pregnancy in multiple sclerosis. Clones were sequenced by immunoSEQ multiplex PCR, and TCRdb holds only the in-frame ones, with some missing. There are over 50,000 clones in the sample; 80% to 95% occur only once, and around 2.3% lies in the top ten. The germline CDR1 and CDR2 sequences are LGHNT and FRNRAP. CDR3 length: 18 residues. V was clipped by 2 bases and J by 0 bases; unmatched bases: 4. The receptor's source is a female donor with multiple sclerosis, enrolled in a pregnancy study. The input for sequencing was peripheral blood, taken in the first trimester of pregnancy. This chain links TRBV12-5 with TRBJ2-7; 16 bases agree with TRBD2. CDR3 region: CASGLTGLAGGSSYEQYF. In nucleotides, the CDR3 is TGTGCTAGTGGTTTGACGGGACTAGCGGGAGGGAGCTCCTACGAGCAGTACTTC.